The rows below give T cell receptor beta chains drawn from one sample of a study of CD8+ T cells in alopecia areata. Profiled with immunoSEQ multiplex PCR; TCRdb holds only in-frame clones, not every one. The sample includes 23,000 or so clones, around 53% of them seen just once. The sample comprised NKG2D-high CD8+ T cells sorted from blood. These receptors all come from a human donor with alopecia areata. CDR3s include the opening cysteine and the closing phenylalanine or tryptophan. D genes are given only for firm matches. Clone size is stated in some rows and not others, as once, few, many or a class when expanded.

J | D | V | size | CDR3 | DNA
TRBJ1-2 | NA | TRBV5-1 | NA | CASSERTSYGYTF | TGCGCCAGCAGCGAGCGGACATCGTATGGCTACACCTTC
TRBJ2-7 | TRBD2 | TRBV29-1 | NA | CSVPGLAGNEQYF | TGCAGCGTTCCGGGACTAGCGGGAAACGAGCAGTACTTC
TRBJ1-5 | NA | TRBV19 | NA | CASSIGQLSNQPQHF | TGTGCCAGTAGTATTGGCCAGCTTAGCAATCAGCCCCAGCATTTT
TRBJ2-5 | NA | TRBV6-6 | NA | CAIRRGETQYF | TGTGCCATTAGGAGAGGAGAGACCCAGTACTTC
TRBJ2-5 | TRBD1 | TRBV5-1 | NA | CASNYGTGISETQYF | TGCGCCAGCAATTACGGGACAGGGATATCAGAGACCCAGTACTTC
TRBJ2-1 | NA | TRBV14 | NA | CASSPYYNEQFF | TGTGCCAGCAGCCCCTACTACAATGAGCAGTTCTTC
TRBJ2-3 | NA | TRBV7-6 | NA | CASSSRGAEGYTQYF | TGTGCCAGCAGCTCCCGAGGGGCCGAAGGATATACGCAGTATTTT
TRBJ2-2 | NA | TRBV4-1 | NA | CASSQVRRINTGELFF | TGCGCCAGCAGCCAAGTGCGCCGGATTAACACCGGGGAGCTGTTTTTT
TRBJ2-5 | NA | TRBV28 | NA | CASSQKGTHPRETQYF | TGTGCCAGCAGTCAAAAAGGGACCCACCCGCGGGAGACCCAGTACTTC
TRBJ2-1 | NA | TRBV5-6 | NA | CASSLQYNEQFF | TGTGCCAGCAGCCTTCAATACAATGAGCAGTTCTTC
TRBJ1-2 | NA | TRBV7-9 | few | CASSRGSAYGYTF | TGTGCCAGCAGCCGTGGGTCAGCTTATGGCTACACCTTC
TRBJ2-7 | TRBD2 | TRBV27 | NA | CASTRLAGGRRLDEQYF | TGTGCCAGCACAAGACTAGCGGGAGGAAGGCGGTTGGACGAGCAGTACTTC
TRBJ1-1 | NA | TRBV4-1 | once | CAFLSAEAFF | TGCGCCTTCCTTTCCGCTGAAGCTTTCTTT
TRBJ2-5 | NA | TRBV7-9 | NA | CASSLPVENGETQYF | TGTGCCAGCAGCTTACCCGTGGAGAATGGGGAGACCCAGTACTTC
TRBJ2-1 | NA | TRBV7-3 | NA | CASSPISNEQFF | TGTGCCAGCAGCCCTATTAGCAATGAGCAGTTCTTC
TRBJ2-7 | NA | TRBV5-5 | NA | CASSRTGTTYEQYF | TGTGCCAGCAGCAGAACCGGGACCACCTACGAGCAGTACTTC
TRBJ2-7 | NA | TRBV7-8 | NA | CASSPWSMGQGSYEQYF | TGTGCCAGCAGCCCCTGGAGCATGGGGCAGGGGAGCTACGAGCAGTACTTC
TRBJ2-1 | NA | TRBV7-6 | NA | CASSLLADNEQFF | TGTGCCAGCAGCCTCCTAGCCGACAATGAGCAGTTCTTC
TRBJ1-2 | NA | TRBV30 | NA | CAWRGGRGNYGYTF | TGTGCCTGGAGGGGGGGGAGAGGGAACTATGGCTACACCTTC
TRBJ2-7 | TRBD1 | TRBV2 | NA | CASSEGTGYDEQYF | TGTGCCAGCAGTGAAGGGACAGGGTACGACGAGCAGTACTTC
TRBJ1-1 | NA | TRBV14 | NA | CASSQGIWNTEAFF | TGTGCCAGCAGCCAAGGTATTTGGAACACTGAAGCTTTCTTT
TRBJ1-5 | TRBD1 | TRBV6-6 | once | CASNPGQGANQPQHF | TGTGCCAGCAACCCCGGACAGGGGGCGAATCAGCCCCAGCATTTT
TRBJ2-1 | TRBD1 | TRBV15 | NA | CATSRDGSRDREDGSYNEQFF | TGTGCCACCAGCAGAGATGGGAGCCGGGACAGGGAAGATGGGTCCTACAATGAGCAGTTCTTC
TRBJ2-7 | NA | TRBV7-8 | NA | CASRPPGRLLVNEQYF | TGTGCCAGCAGGCCGCCGGGACGGCTCCTCGTGAACGAGCAGTACTTC
TRBJ1-2 | NA | TRBV6-6 | NA | CASSSGRGAGYTF | TGTGCCAGCAGTTCTGGGAGAGGGGCTGGCTACACCTTC
TRBJ2-1 | NA | TRBV27 | NA | CASRVGWEQFF | TGTGCCAGCCGTGTGGGTTGGGAGCAGTTCTTC
TRBJ2-1 | NA | TRBV12-5 | few | CASGLGGYNEQFF | TGTGCTAGTGGTTTGGGGGGGTACAATGAGCAGTTCTTC
TRBJ2-3 | TRBD2 | TRBV5-1 | NA | CASSSIGLETSGMVVPDTQYF | TGCGCCAGCAGCTCCATCGGCCTGGAGACTAGCGGGATGGTTGTCCCAGATACGCAGTATTTT
TRBJ2-5 | NA | TRBV7-8 | NA | CASSLVGETQYF | TGTGCCAGCAGCTTAGTAGGGGAGACCCAGTACTTC
TRBJ2-2 | NA | TRBV7-9 | NA | CASSPQDTKNTGELFF | TGTGCCAGCAGCCCCCAGGACACTAAGAACACCGGGGAGCTGTTTTTT